Described below is a single TCR beta chain sequence and its context. Its target is unknown. The data originate from a study of T cell repertoires in cytomegalovirus infection. Overall study findings and caveats: CMV-specific HLA-C-restricted TCR beta clonotypes dominated the ex vivo response. Of the TCR beta families, the public ones yielded a cumulative frequency that identified carriers of CMV plus the relevant HLA.

Each CDR3 protein is one row after TCRdb ran MiXCR on the reads. The top ten clones hold 43% of a sample with a few hundred thousand distinct CDR3 sequences, approximately 46% of them seen once. Trimming removed 1 base at V and 8 bases at J, with 6 bases between. Per the germline V gene, CDR1 is MNHNS and CDR2 is SASEGT. CDR3 length equals 12 residues. The specimen comprised cultured PBMCs, sampled from culture after CMV antigen stimulation. The chain carries TRBV6-1 and TRBJ2-1; no definite D call. This sequence was found in a human donor in good health (CMV status not recorded). Some clones in this sample may be carry-over from other donors' samples. CDR3 loop: CASSEEGDEQFF. The CDR3 DNA sequence: TGTGCCAGCAGTGAAGAGGGCGATGAGCAGTTCTTC.